Below are 11 T cell receptor beta chains sequenced from a single sample in a study of blood T cell repertoires in COVID-19. The method was immunoSEQ multiplex PCR; TCRdb's version includes in-frame clones alone and lacks a portion of them. The sample shows around 230,000 clones, about nine tenths of them seen only once. The sequenced sample consisted of peripheral blood. All receptors derive from a man in his forties or fifties with COVID-19, enrolled during active disease.

The chain employs TRBV19 and TRBJ1-2; 7 bases fit TRBD1. The CDR3 spans 17 residues. Germline V gene lookup returns CDR1 LNHDA and CDR2 SQIVND (reference sequence). J was trimmed by 1 base and V by 3 bases; bases with no gene match: 11. CDR3 sequence: CASSIDRVATHNYGYTF. In DNA form, the CDR3 reads TGTGCCAGTAGTATCGACAGGGTAGCAACCCATAACTATGGCTACACCTTC.

This chain uses TRBV9 with TRBJ2-7; D might be TRBD2 (6 bases). CDR3 length: 15 amino acids. The germline V gene encodes CDR1 SGDLS and CDR2 YYNGEE. V shed 0 bases and J shed 1 base, with 11 bases lying between them. The CDR3 nucleotides are TGTGCCAGCAGCGTAGAGTCTAGCGTATCCTACGAGCAGTACTTC. It is translated as CASSVESSVSYEQYF. Together with reference TRBV9 and TRBJ2-7, the CDR3 gives the full variable domain: DSGVTQTPKHLITATGQRVTLRCSPRSGDLSVYWYQQSLDQGLQFLIQYYNGEERAKGNILERFSAQQFPDLHSELNLSSLELGDSALYFCASSVESSVSYEQYFGPGTRLTVT.

The CDR3 DNA reads TGTGCCAGCAGTTTAGCACAGGGCGGAGAAAAACTGTTTTTT. Protein: CASSLAQGGEKLFF. The chain couples TRBV28 to TRBJ1-4; possibly TRBD1 for D (6 bases). This CDR3 comprises 14 residues. CDR1 and CDR2 (germline): MDHEN, SYDVKM. Trimming took off 2 bases at V and 8 bases at J, with 12 bases between the two ends.

This sequence joins TRBV14 and TRBJ2-2, with D unresolved. The CDR3 length is 14 residues. V was trimmed by 1 base and J by 5 bases, leaving 8 bases between them. CDR1 is SGHDN and CDR2 is FVKESK in the germline V gene. The CDR3, as DNA: TGTGCCAGCAGCCAAGCTTTTCTTACCGGGGAGCTGTTTTTT. Its translation: CASSQAFLTGELFF.

This clone occurred once. CDR3 sequence (DNA): TGTGCCAGCAGCGTAGGTGCCGGGATCTACAATGAGCAGTTCTTC. Its protein product is CASSVGAGIYNEQFF. This chain joins TRBV9 and TRBJ2-1; D possibly corresponds to TRBD2 (5 bases). The CDR3 has 15 amino acids. V shed 0 bases and J shed 3 bases, with 10 bases lying between them. Germline-derived CDR1 and CDR2 are SGDLS and YYNGEE.

The chain joins TRBV5-4 to TRBJ1-1; tentative D call: TRBD1 (6 bases). V lost 3 bases and J 5 bases, leaving 14 bases between the germline ends. CDR1 and CDR2 (germline): SGHNT, YYREEE (reference sequence). CDR3 length equals 14 residues. Written as DNA, the CDR3 is TGTGCCAGCAGCTCTCGACAGGCTGGGACTGAAGCTTTCTTT. This encodes CASSSRQAGTEAFF.

The CDR3 is CATSDGTSGSSSYEQYF. Written as DNA, the CDR3 is TGTGCCACCAGTGACGGGACTAGCGGGAGTTCCTCCTACGAGCAGTACTTC. The V call is TRBV24-1, the J call TRBJ2-7; 14 nucleotides align to TRBD2. The junction had 4 bases not matched to a gene; V was cut back by 4 bases and J by 0 bases. This CDR3 is built from 17 residues. The germline CDR1 and CDR2 sequences are KGHDR and SFDVKD.

The chain has TRBV6-6 and TRBJ2-7; 10 bases agree with TRBD2. V shed 5 bases and J 6 bases; nucleotides not matched to a gene: 19. Germline CDR1 MNHNY, CDR2 SVGAGI (reference sequence). The CDR3 runs to 18 residues. CDR3 region: CASSQLSGLAASMGEQYF. The DNA of the CDR3 is TGTGCCAGCAGTCAACTCTCAGGACTAGCGGCCTCGATGGGCGAGCAGTACTTC.

The chain carries TRBV6-5 and TRBJ2-7; 9 bases align to TRBD2. Looked up from germline, CDR1 is MNHEY and CDR2 is SVGAGI. The CDR3 sequence is 16 residues long. V shed 0 bases, J shed 7 bases, and the junction held 10 bases outside the gene matches. The CDR3 DNA reads TGTGCCAGCAGTTACTCGAGGGTTAGCGGGGGCGGAGAGCAGTACTTC. Amino acid sequence: CASSYSRVSGGGEQYF.

The V and J genes are TRBV7-9 and TRBJ2-1; 11 nucleotides agree with TRBD2. The CDR3 runs to 15 residues. Germline-derived CDR1 and CDR2 are SEHNR and FQNEAQ (reference sequence). J gave up 10 bases and V 6 bases, and 11 bases lay outside the gene matches. The chain's CDR3 is CASRSDRLAGFEQFF. In nucleotides, the CDR3 is TGTGCCAGCAGGTCGGATAGACTAGCGGGATTCGAGCAGTTCTTC.

This chain uses TRBV11-2 with TRBJ1-2; D possibly corresponds to TRBD1 (5 bases). The CDR3 has 15 residues. CDR1 SGHAT and CDR2 FQNNGV come from the germline V gene. The V end was cut by 0 bases, the J end by 7 bases, with 15 bases between. This CDR3 reads CASSLDRRGSGGYTF. In nucleotides, the CDR3 is TGTGCCAGCAGCTTAGATCGGAGGGGTAGCGGTGGCTACACCTTC.